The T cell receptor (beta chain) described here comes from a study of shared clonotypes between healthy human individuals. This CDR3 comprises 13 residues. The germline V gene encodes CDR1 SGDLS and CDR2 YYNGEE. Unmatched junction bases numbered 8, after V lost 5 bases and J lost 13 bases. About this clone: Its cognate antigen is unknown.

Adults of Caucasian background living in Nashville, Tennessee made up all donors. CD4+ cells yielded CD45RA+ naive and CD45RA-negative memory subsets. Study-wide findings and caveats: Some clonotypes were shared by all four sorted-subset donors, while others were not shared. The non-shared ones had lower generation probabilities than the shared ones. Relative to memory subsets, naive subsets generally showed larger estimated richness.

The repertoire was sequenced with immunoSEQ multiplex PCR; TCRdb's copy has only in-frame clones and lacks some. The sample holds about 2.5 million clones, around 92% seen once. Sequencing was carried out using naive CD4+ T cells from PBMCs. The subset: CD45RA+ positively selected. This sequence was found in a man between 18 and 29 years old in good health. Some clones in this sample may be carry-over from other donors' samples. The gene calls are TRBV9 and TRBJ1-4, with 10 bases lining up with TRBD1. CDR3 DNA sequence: TGTGCCAGCAGGGAATCGGGACAGGGGAGACTGTTTTTT. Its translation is CASRESGQGRLFF.